This T cell receptor beta chain comes out of a study of CD8+ T cells in alopecia areata. Treatment reported: oral pan-JAK inhibitor, 5-10 mg twice daily. General study findings and limits: Besides other cells, scalp samples also yield sequences of resident alphabeta T cells from normal skin. There were many expanded lesional clones persisting in scalp and blood during tofacitinib.

As the sequencing template, cDNA was produced by extracting RNA and reverse transcribing it. Clones were sequenced by immunoSEQ multiplex PCR, and TCRdb holds only the in-frame ones, with some missing. The data contain 170,000 or so clones, 58% of them singletons. Germline assignment: CDR1 SEHNR and CDR2 FQNEAQ (reference sequence). With 5 bases removed from V and 1 base from J, the gap between germline ends came to 6 bases. The CDR3 consists of 12 residues. Comment on this clone: As yet, its antigen is unknown.

The TCR comes from a human donor with alopecia areata. The sequencing used CD8+ T cells sorted from blood, collected at week 24, from a patient treated with tofacitinib. The chain links TRBV7-9 to TRBJ2-7; D is undetermined. The CDR3 here is CASSTGSYEQYF. In nucleotides, the CDR3 is TGTGCCAGCAGCACCGGATCCTACGAGCAGTACTTC.